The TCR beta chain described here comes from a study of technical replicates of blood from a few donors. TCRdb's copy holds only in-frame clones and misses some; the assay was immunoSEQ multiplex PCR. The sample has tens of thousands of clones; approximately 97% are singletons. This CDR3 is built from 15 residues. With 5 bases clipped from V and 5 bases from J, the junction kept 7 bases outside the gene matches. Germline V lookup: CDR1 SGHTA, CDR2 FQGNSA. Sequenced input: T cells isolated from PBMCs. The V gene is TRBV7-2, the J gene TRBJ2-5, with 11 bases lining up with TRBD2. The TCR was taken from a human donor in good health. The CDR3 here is CASSPLAGGGETQYF. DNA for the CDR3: TGTGCCAGCAGCCCCCTAGCGGGAGGTGGGGAGACCCAGTACTTC.